These T cell receptor beta chains were read from a single sample in a study of cytomegalovirus exposure and HLA in healthy donors. The table came from immunoSEQ multiplex PCR; TCRdb's copy has only in-frame clones and leaves some out. The data show 150,000 to 200,000 clones, under 80% seen once. Material: PBMCs. Receptor source: a female donor in good health and CMV-seronegative. CDR3s include the opening cysteine and the closing phenylalanine or tryptophan. A D gene is named only where the DNA matches it firmly. Size is omitted from some rows. Given values are once, few, many or a class for expanded clones.

V: TRBV28
D: .
size: once
J: TRBJ1-1
DNA: TGTGCCAGCAGTGCGCCCGGCGGTAGCGCTGAAGCTTTCTTT
CDR3: CASSAPGGSAEAFF

V: TRBV7-2
D: TRBD1
size: once
J: TRBJ1-1
DNA: TGTGCCAGCACACCAGGGGGCCATGTGAACACTGAAGCTTTCTTT
CDR3: CASTPGGHVNTEAFF

V: TRBV4-3
D: .
size: .
J: TRBJ1-4
DNA: TGCGCCAGCAGCCAAAACTGGGGCACGGGGGGAAATGAAAAACTGTTTTTT
CDR3: CASSQNWGTGGNEKLFF

V: TRBV28
D: .
size: .
J: TRBJ2-1
DNA: TGTGCCAGCGCCCAGGACAGTCGGGGGTTCTTC
CDR3: CASAQDSRGFF

V: TRBV19
D: TRBD2
size: few
J: TRBJ2-3
DNA: TGTGCCAGTAGTATGGCTAGCGGGGGCACAGATACGCAGTATTTT
CDR3: CASSMASGGTDTQYF

V: TRBV4-2
D: TRBD1
size: .
J: TRBJ1-4
DNA: TGTGCCAGCAGCCAACCCGACAGGGCGAGCGAAAAACTGTTTTTT
CDR3: CASSQPDRASEKLFF

V: TRBV10-2
D: .
size: few
J: TRBJ1-3
DNA: TGCGCCAGCAGTGAGGGGGGGGTGGCTGGAAACACCATATATTTT
CDR3: CASSEGGVAGNTIYF

V: TRBV27
D: .
size: .
J: TRBJ1-2
DNA: TGTGCCAGCAGTTCGCCCGGTGAGGCACTAAACCATGGCTACACCTTC
CDR3: CASSSPGEALNHGYTF

V: TRBV2
D: TRBD1
size: .
J: TRBJ2-7
DNA: TGTGCCAGCAGTTTGGACAGGGGGACCTACGAGCAGTACTTC
CDR3: CASSLDRGTYEQYF

V: TRBV7-9
D: .
size: .
J: TRBJ1-1
DNA: TGTTCCAGCAGCGACGGGACTGGTGAAGCTTTCTTT
CDR3: CSSSDGTGEAFF

V: TRBV19
D: .
size: few
J: TRBJ2-3
DNA: TGTGCCAGTAGTTCGTTAACAGGGAGGGGAACAGATACGCAGTATTTT
CDR3: CASSSLTGRGTDTQYF

V: TRBV5-1
D: .
size: few
J: TRBJ2-5
DNA: TGCGCCAGCAGTCTCGGGAATGGAGAGACCCAGTACTTC
CDR3: CASSLGNGETQYF

V: TRBV19
D: .
size: once
J: TRBJ2-7
DNA: TGTGCCAGTAGTCCATCCTACGAGCAGTACTTC
CDR3: CASSPSYEQYF

V: TRBV5-6
D: .
size: .
J: TRBJ1-1
DNA: TGTGCCAGCAGCTTTAGGAACACTGAAGCTTTCTTT
CDR3: CASSFRNTEAFF

V: TRBV19
D: .
size: .
J: TRBJ1-2
DNA: TGTGCCAGTAGTATGGTAGGAGGAGGCCCCCACTATGGCTACACCTTC
CDR3: CASSMVGGGPHYGYTF

V: TRBV25-1
D: .
size: .
J: TRBJ2-6
DNA: TGTGCCAGCAGTTACTCTGGGGCCAACGTCCTGACTTTC
CDR3: CASSYSGANVLTF

V: TRBV30
D: TRBD1
size: .
J: TRBJ1-4
DNA: TGTGCCTGGAGGGTACAGGGGAGCGAAAAACTGTTTTTT
CDR3: CAWRVQGSEKLFF

V: TRBV2
D: .
size: .
J: TRBJ2-7
DNA: TGTGCCAGCAGATTGGACACGGCGATCTACGAGCAGTACTTC
CDR3: CASRLDTAIYEQYF

V: TRBV30
D: .
size: .
J: TRBJ1-5
DNA: TGTGCCTGGAGCAAACTCGGACAGCTTAGCAATCAGCCCCAGCATTTT
CDR3: CAWSKLGQLSNQPQHF

V: TRBV9
D: TRBD1
size: .
J: TRBJ1-3
DNA: TGTGCCAGCAGCCCGACGCAGGGGGCTGCCGGAAACACCATATATTTT
CDR3: CASSPTQGAAGNTIYF

V: TRBV7-8
D: .
size: .
J: TRBJ2-7
DNA: TGTGCCAGCAGCTTAGAAGTAACTAGCTCCTACGAGCAGTACTTC
CDR3: CASSLEVTSSYEQYF

V: TRBV6-5
D: .
size: .
J: TRBJ1-4
DNA: TGTGCCAGCAGTCCTGCAGCAACTAATGAAAAACTGTTTTTT
CDR3: CASSPAATNEKLFF

V: TRBV21-1
D: .
size: .
J: TRBJ1-1
DNA: TGTGCCAGCAGCAAAGAACAGGGTAGCCGAATACACTTGAACACTGAAGCTTTCTTT
CDR3: CASSKEQGSRIHLNTEAFF

V: TRBV30
D: .
size: few
J: TRBJ2-5
DNA: TGTGCCTGGCAAGGGTCGGGGGGCCTGGAGACCCAGTACTTC
CDR3: CAWQGSGGLETQYF

V: TRBV7-9
D: TRBD2
size: .
J: TRBJ2-7
DNA: TGTGCCAGCAGCTTAGCTAGCGGGAGTCTCTACGAGCAGTACTTC
CDR3: CASSLASGSLYEQYF

V: TRBV7-3
D: .
size: .
J: TRBJ2-5
DNA: TGTGCCAGCAGCTCCCTCCAAGAGACCCAGTACTTC
CDR3: CASSSLQETQYF

V: TRBV28
D: TRBD2
size: .
J: TRBJ2-5
DNA: TGTGCCAGCAACAGTCTAGCGGGAGAGTTTGAGACCCAGTACTTC
CDR3: CASNSLAGEFETQYF

V: TRBV5-1
D: TRBD2
size: .
J: TRBJ2-2
DNA: TGCGCCAGCAGCTCCGTTTTAGCGGGAGGGAACACCGGGGAGCTGTTTTTT
CDR3: CASSSVLAGGNTGELFF

V: TRBV18
D: .
size: .
J: TRBJ2-3
DNA: TGTGCCAGCTCACCCCAAAGTCGGGATACGCAGTATTTT
CDR3: CASSPQSRDTQYF

V: TRBV4-1
D: TRBD2
size: .
J: TRBJ2-5
DNA: TGCGCCAGCAGCCAAGAGGGAGGAGCGGGAGTTGAGGTAGAGACCCAGTACTTC
CDR3: CASSQEGGAGVEVETQYF

V: TRBV5-1
D: .
size: .
J: TRBJ1-3
DNA: TGCGCCAGCAGAACCGGGACAACGAGTGGAAACACCATATATTTT
CDR3: CASRTGTTSGNTIYF

V: TRBV10-1
D: .
size: few
J: TRBJ2-1
DNA: TGCGCCAGCAGTGAGTCCCCAGGGGAAAGTGAGCAGTTCTTC
CDR3: CASSESPGESEQFF

V: TRBV5-4
D: TRBD2
size: .
J: TRBJ2-7
DNA: TGTGCCAGCAGCACGGATCTAGCGGGGGGCCCCTACGAGCAGTACTTC
CDR3: CASSTDLAGGPYEQYF

V: TRBV19
D: .
size: .
J: TRBJ1-3
DNA: TGTGCCAGTAGTATTATGTGGACTCAAGGAAACACCATATATTTT
CDR3: CASSIMWTQGNTIYF

V: TRBV11-3
D: .
size: .
J: TRBJ2-5
DNA: TGTGCCAGCAGCCCGGCGGGGGCGCAGGAGACCCAGTACTTC
CDR3: CASSPAGAQETQYF

V: TRBV7-2
D: TRBD2
size: .
J: TRBJ2-2
DNA: TGTGCCAGCAGCCAACCAGCGGGGTACACCGGGGAGCTGTTTTTT
CDR3: CASSQPAGYTGELFF

V: TRBV5-1
D: .
size: .
J: TRBJ1-1
DNA: TGCGCCAGCAGCGAGATGACCAGGGGTTGGACTGAAGCTTTCTTT
CDR3: CASSEMTRGWTEAFF

V: TRBV7-9
D: .
size: .
J: TRBJ1-2
DNA: TGTGCCAGCAGCTTAGACAGTACAGGTGCCTATGGCTACACCTTC
CDR3: CASSLDSTGAYGYTF

V: TRBV5-1
D: .
size: .
J: TRBJ2-7
DNA: TGCGCCAGCAGCTCAGGTGGGGCCCCTAATGAGCAGTACTTC
CDR3: CASSSGGAPNEQYF

V: TRBV6-5
D: .
size: .
J: TRBJ2-3
DNA: TGTGCCAGCAGCTGGACATCTAGCACAGATACGCAGTATTTT
CDR3: CASSWTSSTDTQYF

V: TRBV28
D: TRBD2
size: .
J: TRBJ2-3
DNA: TGTGCCAGCAGTGCGACGACTAGCGGATTTAGCACAGATACGCAGTATTTT
CDR3: CASSATTSGFSTDTQYF

V: TRBV4-1
D: .
size: .
J: TRBJ1-5
DNA: TGCGCCAGCAGCCCAGGGGTGTTTCATAGGGGATCTAGCAATCAGCCCCAGCATTTT
CDR3: CASSPGVFHRGSSNQPQHF

V: TRBV7-2
D: TRBD2
size: .
J: TRBJ2-4
DNA: TGTGCCAGCAGCTCCGGGAGGGGCAAAAACATTCAGTACTTC
CDR3: CASSSGRGKNIQYF

V: TRBV5-5
D: TRBD2
size: once
J: TRBJ2-3
DNA: TGTGCCAGCAGCTTGGGGGGGGGATTGCTGGGAGATACGCAGTATTTT
CDR3: CASSLGGGLLGDTQYF

V: TRBV7-3
D: .
size: .
J: TRBJ1-3
DNA: TGTGCCAGCAGCCTGGACGGGACAACCGGAAACACCATATATTTT
CDR3: CASSLDGTTGNTIYF

V: TRBV18
D: .
size: .
J: TRBJ2-7
DNA: TGTGCCAGCTCACCGTCACAGAAGGGGAAGCACTACGAGCAGTACTTC
CDR3: CASSPSQKGKHYEQYF

V: TRBV7-9
D: TRBD1
size: .
J: TRBJ1-3
DNA: TGTGCCAGCAGCTCCGGGACAGGGACCTCTGGAAACACCATATATTTT
CDR3: CASSSGTGTSGNTIYF

V: TRBV11-2
D: TRBD1
size: .
J: TRBJ1-5
DNA: TGTGCCAGCAGCCAAATTGGACAGGGGAAAAATCAGCCCCAGCATTTT
CDR3: CASSQIGQGKNQPQHF

V: TRBV27
D: .
size: .
J: TRBJ2-2
DNA: TGTGCCAGCAGTTTCCTAGGGCGGGATGGCGCCGGGGAGCTGTTTTTT
CDR3: CASSFLGRDGAGELFF

V: TRBV28
D: TRBD1
size: once
J: TRBJ1-5
DNA: TGTGCCAGGCCCCCGCGACAGGGGTTATATGATCAGCCCCAGCATTTT
CDR3: CARPPRQGLYDQPQHF

V: TRBV7-9
D: .
size: .
J: TRBJ2-2
DNA: TGTGCCAGCAGCTTAGCAGGGGGCACCGGGGAGCTGTTTTTT
CDR3: CASSLAGGTGELFF